What follows are 9 T cell receptor beta chains derived from one specimen sequenced in a study of blood T cell repertoires in COVID-19. TCRdb's copy holds only in-frame clones and misses some; the assay was immunoSEQ multiplex PCR. The sample has roughly 130,000 clones, 79% seen once. Sequenced: peripheral blood. The origin of the receptors is a man in his sixties with acute or convalescent COVID-19.

The gene calls are TRBV5-8 and TRBJ2-7; no firm D call. V dropped 2 bases and J dropped 0 bases, with 6 bases sitting between them. CDR3 length: 13 amino acids. Germline V CDR1 and CDR2: SGHTS, YDEGEE. The CDR3: CASSFSSSYEQYF. For the CDR3, the DNA is TGTGCCAGCAGCTTCTCCAGCTCCTACGAGCAGTACTTC. The entire variable domain, with the rest obtained from reference TRBV5-8 and TRBJ2-7, is as follows: EAGVTQSPTHLIKTRGQQATLRCSPISGHTSVYWYQQALGLGLQFLLWYDEGEERNRGNFPPRFSGRQFPNYSSELNVNALELEDSALYLCASSFSSSYEQYFGPGTRLTVT.

The chain uses TRBV5-1 and TRBJ2-3; the match to TRBD2 covers 7 bases. V was pared by 5 bases and J by 10 bases, with 16 bases of the junction left unmatched. The V gene's germline CDR1 is SGHRS and CDR2 YFSETQ. There are 15 residues in the CDR3. The CDR3 region has the DNA TGCGCCAGCAGACCCCTTCCCGAGCGGGAACGTTCGCAGTATTTT. Amino acids: CASRPLPERERSQYF.

The genes are TRBV9 and TRBJ2-6, with a weak D call TRBD2 (5 bases). CDR3 size: 16 residues. Trimming shortened V by 3 bases and J by 0 bases, and 10 bases separated the two germline ends. Per the germline V gene, CDR1 is SGDLS and CDR2 is YYNGEE. CDR3 region: CASSAQRGSGANVLTF. The CDR3 DNA is TGTGCCAGCAGCGCTCAACGGGGCTCTGGGGCCAACGTCCTGACTTTC.

CDR3 in DNA: TGTGCCAGCAGTTACATCGCGGGAGTGCGGGAGACCCAGTACTTC. Its translation is CASSYIAGVRETQYF. The chain uses TRBV6-2 or TRBV6-3 and TRBJ2-5; 7 positions agree with TRBD2. Germline V gives CDR1 MNHEY, CDR2 SVGEGT. The CDR3 runs 15 residues. V trimming: 2 bases; J trimming: 5 bases; junction bases outside the gene matches: 8.

The chain carries TRBV7-9 and TRBJ2-7; tentative D call: TRBD1 (6 bases). Per germline, CDR1 SEHNR and CDR2 FQNEAQ (reference sequence). The CDR3 runs 16 residues. V lost 5 bases to trimming and J lost 2 bases, with 19 bases between them. The CDR3 nucleotides are TGTGCCAGCAGCCTGGGCTCGGGACAAGCTCCCTACGAGCAGTACTTC. Residues: CASSLGSGQAPYEQYF.

This chain links TRBV6-5 with TRBJ2-5; TRBD2 might be the D (5 bases). This CDR3 has 12 amino acids. Per the germline V gene, CDR1 is MNHEY and CDR2 is SVGAGI. The V end lost 8 bases, the J end lost 2 bases, and 9 bases lay between the germline ends. The CDR3 DNA reads TGTGCCAGCGGAGGAAGTCAAGAGACCCAGTACTTC. It codes for CASGGSQETQYF.

This rearrangement joins TRBV4-2 to TRBJ2-5; 7 nucleotides agree with TRBD2. Germline trimming cut 1 base from V and 0 bases from J; bases unmatched to any gene: 8. This CDR3 region has 17 residues. The germline V gene has CDR1 LGHNA and CDR2 YNFKEQ. The CDR3 reads CASSQVGGGTYQETQYF. The CDR3 nucleotides read TGTGCCAGCAGCCAAGTTGGGGGGGGAACCTACCAAGAGACCCAGTACTTC.

The rearrangement uses TRBV7-2 and TRBJ2-2; 11 bases match TRBD2. Germline V gene data show CDR1 as SGHTA and CDR2 as FQGNSA. Unmatched junction bases numbered 5, after V lost 1 base and J lost 4 bases. The CDR3 is 17 residues long. CDR3 nucleotide sequence: TGTGCCAGCAGCTTAGTAGCGGGAGGGCCGGGCACCGGGGAGCTGTTTTTT. Translated, it gives CASSLVAGGPGTGELFF.

The chain has TRBV6-5 and TRBJ1-3; D not certain. V gave up 0 bases and J gave up 2 bases, with 8 bases separating them. Germline V gives CDR1 MNHEY, CDR2 SVGAGI. This CDR3 contains 15 residues. Here the CDR3 reads CASSYSVQAGNTIYF. CDR3 in DNA: TGTGCCAGCAGTTACTCCGTCCAGGCTGGAAACACCATATATTTT.